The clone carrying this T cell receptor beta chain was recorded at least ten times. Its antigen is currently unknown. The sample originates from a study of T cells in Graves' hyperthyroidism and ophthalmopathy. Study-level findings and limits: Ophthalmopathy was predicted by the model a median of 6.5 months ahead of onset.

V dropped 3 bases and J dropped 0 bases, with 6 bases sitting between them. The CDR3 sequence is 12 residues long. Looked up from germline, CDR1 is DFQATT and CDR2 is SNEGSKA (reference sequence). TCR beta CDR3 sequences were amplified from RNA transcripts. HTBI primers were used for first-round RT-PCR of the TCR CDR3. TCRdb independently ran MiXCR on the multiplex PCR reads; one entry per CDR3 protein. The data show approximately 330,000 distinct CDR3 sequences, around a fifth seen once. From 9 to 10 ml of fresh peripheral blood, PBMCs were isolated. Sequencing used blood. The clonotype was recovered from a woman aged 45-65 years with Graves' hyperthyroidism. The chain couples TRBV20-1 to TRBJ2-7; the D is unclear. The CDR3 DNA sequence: TGCAGTGCTAGGAGTTCCTCCTACGAGCAGTACTTC. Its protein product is CSARSSSYEQYF.